The 6 T cell receptor beta chains below come from one sample, sequenced in a study of cytomegalovirus exposure and HLA in healthy donors. The PCR was carried out with 60 Vbeta primers and 13 Jbeta primers. Method: immunoSEQ multiplex PCR; TCRdb's copy keeps in-frame clones and lacks some. The sample lists under 200,000 clones, roughly 80% occurring once. The sample consisted of PBMCs. The receptors stem from a female donor in good health and CMV-seronegative.

The chain uses TRBV7-9 and TRBJ2-7; the D is unclear. The V end was cut by 3 bases, the J end by 3 bases, with 6 bases between. This CDR3 spans 12 amino acids. Germline V gene sequence: CDR1 SEHNR, CDR2 FQNEAQ (reference sequence). The CDR3 sequence is CASSFGSYEQYF. The CDR3 DNA is TGTGCCAGCAGCTTTGGTAGCTACGAGCAGTACTTC. Combining the CDR3 with reference TRBV7-9 and TRBJ2-7 gives the whole variable domain DTGVSQNPRHKITKRGQNVTFRCDPISEHNRLYWYRQTLGQGPEFLTYFQNEAQLEKSRLLSDRFSAERPKGSFSTLEIQRTEQGDSAMYLCASSFGSYEQYFGPGTRLTVT.

The V call is TRBV4-2, the J call TRBJ1-2; 7 bases match TRBD1. This CDR3 is 17 amino acids long. Germline CDR1 reads LGHNA; CDR2 reads YNFKEQ. V lost 3 bases to trimming and J lost 3 bases; unmatched junction nucleotides: 13. The CDR3 loop reads CASSHPAQTGAHYGYTF. In DNA, the CDR3 is TGTGCCAGCAGCCACCCGGCCCAAACAGGGGCTCACTATGGCTACACCTTC.

This clone showed up just a few times. The CDR3 loop reads CASSEFGTVNEQFF. The CDR3 DNA reads TGTGCCAGCAGTGAATTCGGGACAGTCAATGAGCAGTTCTTC. V gene TRBV25-1 combines with J gene TRBJ2-1, with TRBD1 identical over 7 bases. V gave up 1 base and J gave up 6 bases; unmatched junction bases: 3. Germline CDR1 MGHDK, CDR2 SYGVNS. The CDR3 loop spans 14 amino acids.

With respect to this clone: Other DNA sequences in the sample encode the same CDR3. The rearrangement links TRBV4-2 to TRBJ1-6; TRBD1 agrees at 7 bases. The CDR3 spans 16 residues. With 3 bases clipped from V and 7 bases from J, the junction kept 9 bases outside the gene matches. Per the germline V gene, CDR1 is LGHNA and CDR2 is YNFKEQ. CDR3 residues: CASSQTRTGLNSPLHF. The CDR3 DNA follows: TGTGCCAGCAGCCAGACGCGGACAGGTCTGAATTCACCCCTCCACTTT.

This clone has just a few counts. The J gene is TRBJ2-3, the V gene TRBV15; TRBD1 matches at 10 bases. V shed 1 base and J 0 bases; nucleotides not matched to a gene: 4. This CDR3 comprises 17 residues. CDR1 is LNHNV, CDR2 YYDKDF, per germline (reference sequence). The CDR3 DNA is TGTGCCACCAGCAGAGTAAGGACAGGGGGTAGCACAGATACGCAGTATTTT. This encodes CATSRVRTGGSTDTQYF. Together with reference TRBV15 and TRBJ2-3, the CDR3 gives the full variable domain: DAMVIQNPRYQVTQFGKPVTLSCSQTLNHNVMYWYQQKSSQAPKLLFHYYDKDFNNEADTPDNFQSRRPNTSFCFLDIRSPGLGDTAMYLCATSRVRTGGSTDTQYFGPGTRLTVL.

This chain connects TRBV6-5 to TRBJ2-5; 9 nucleotides align to TRBD1. The DNA matches TRBJ2-7 better at its end, which makes the J call doubtful. Germline CDR1 is MNHEY and CDR2 is SVGAGI. The CDR3 covers 14 residues. The CDR3 bases are TGTGCCAGCAGGGACAGGGGTAACTCCTACGAGCAGTACTTC. Amino acids: CASRDRGNSYEQYF.